This TCR beta chain came from a study of shared clonotypes between healthy human individuals. Regarding the study as a whole: Only blood samples were collected, and tissue repertoires likely differ. Rarefaction curves obtained for sorted subsets showed sequencing incomplete despite large depth.

Germline CDR1 reads SEHNR; CDR2 reads FQNEAQ (reference sequence). There are 15 residues in the CDR3. With 1 base clipped from V and 7 bases from J, the junction kept 7 bases outside the gene matches. TCRdb keeps only in-frame clones here, not all; method: immunoSEQ multiplex PCR. Of about 2.2 million clones detected, over 85% appear once; the ten largest clones hold more than 1.5%. Positively selected for CCR7, the CD45RO-negative cells used as naive CD8 cells excluded terminally differentiated effector memory CD45RA+ cells. A note on this clone: Its specificity is unknown.

The chain is built from TRBV7-9 and TRBJ2-1, with 7 bases aligning to TRBD1. The receptor's source is a man between 18 and 29 years old in good health. Some clones in this sample may be carry-over from other donors' samples. The source material was naive CD8+ T cells from PBMCs. CDR3 protein: CASSLGGDSWNEQFF. In DNA form, the CDR3 reads TGTGCCAGCAGCTTAGGAGGGGACAGTTGGAATGAGCAGTTCTTC.